Presented here are 29 T cell receptor beta chains from one specimen sequenced in a study of blood T cell repertoires in COVID-19. Assay: immunoSEQ multiplex PCR; the TCRdb copy retains only in-frame clones and omits some. The sample carries some 180,000 clones, approximately 85% recorded once. The sequenced sample was PBMCs or T cells enriched from blood (not recorded which). Every receptor here comes from a man between 40 and 49 years old who had recovered from COVID-19.

The V gene is TRBV30, the J gene TRBJ1-5; D is undetermined. There are 12 residues in the CDR3. V lost 3 bases, J lost 16 bases, and 19 bases lay in between. Germline values: CDR1 GTSNPN, CDR2 SVGIG (reference sequence). This CDR3 is CAWRSERRVIHF. Written as DNA, the CDR3 is TGTGCCTGGAGGTCGGAGAGACGAGTCATCCATTTT.

V usage is TRBV28 and J usage is TRBJ1-2; D not certain. Germline V gene data show CDR1 as MDHEN and CDR2 as SYDVKM. Between the trimmed V and J ends, which lost 1 base and 4 bases, there was a span of 13 bases. The length of the CDR3 is 15 residues. This chain's CDR3 is CASSLSASGFYGYTF. In nucleotides, the CDR3 is TGTGCCAGCAGTTTATCCGCCTCCGGGTTCTATGGCTACACCTTC.

The V call is TRBV5-1, the J call TRBJ2-5; a possible D gene is TRBD2 (6 bases). The CDR3 length is 15 residues. V lost 4 bases, J lost 4 bases, and 17 bases lay in between. Germline CDR1 is SGHRS and CDR2 is YFSETQ. This CDR3 reads CASSADPAGGETQYF. DNA of the CDR3: TGCGCCAGCAGCGCTGACCCAGCCGGGGGAGAGACCCAGTACTTC.

V gene TRBV19 combines with J gene TRBJ2-2; 10 bases map to TRBD1. The CDR3 sequence is 16 residues long. V shed 5 bases and J 7 bases; nucleotides not matched to a gene: 10. Germline-derived CDR1 and CDR2 are LNHDA and SQIVND (reference sequence). Here the CDR3 reads CASSPIPGQGFGELFF. DNA of the CDR3: TGTGCCAGTAGTCCAATTCCGGGACAGGGGTTCGGGGAGCTGTTTTTT.

The chain is built from TRBV16 and TRBJ1-2, with 7 bases identical to TRBD1. Germline lookup yields CDR1 KGHSY and CDR2 FQNENV. The CDR3 has 15 amino acids. After removal of 0 bases from V and 12 bases from J, the junction contained 13 bases not matched to a gene. The chain's CDR3 is CASSQSRPGQSPHTF. In DNA form, the CDR3 reads TGTGCCAGCAGCCAATCTCGCCCGGGACAGAGCCCCCACACCTTC. Full variable domain (remainder filled in from reference TRBV16 and TRBJ1-2): GEEVAQTPKHLVRGEGQKAKLYCAPIKGHSYVFWYQQVLKNEFKFLISFQNENVFDETGMPKERFSAKCLPNSPCSLEIQATKLEDSAVYFCASSQSRPGQSPHTFGSGTRLTVV.

The chain couples TRBV29-1 to TRBJ2-1; tentatively, D is TRBD1 (5 bases). V dropped 5 bases and J dropped 0 bases, with 14 bases sitting between them. The germline V gene encodes CDR1 SQVTM and CDR2 ANQGSEA. The CDR3 is made up of 15 amino acids. CDR3 DNA: TGCAGCGTTCACATAGGGGCAGACTCCTACAATGAGCAGTTCTTC. Amino acid sequence: CSVHIGADSYNEQFF.

J is TRBJ1-3 and V is TRBV11-2; D is perhaps TRBD1 (5 bases). This CDR3 spans 15 amino acids. V was pared by 7 bases and J by 3 bases, with 16 bases between. Per germline, CDR1 SGHAT and CDR2 FQNNGV. The CDR3 loop is CASTLGQGGGNTIYF. The CDR3 nucleotides are TGTGCCAGCACCCTGGGCCAGGGTGGTGGAAACACCATATATTTT.

This clone is a singleton in its sample. V usage is TRBV24-1 and J usage is TRBJ1-5; a possible D gene is TRBD1 (5 bases). Germline lookup yields CDR1 KGHDR and CDR2 SFDVKD. This CDR3 is 15 amino acids long. V gave up 5 bases and J gave up 1 base, with 11 bases separating them. The DNA for the CDR3 is TGTGCCACCAGTGCTCTAGGGGCAAGCAATCAGCCCCAGCATTTT. Its translation: CATSALGASNQPQHF.

The chain joins TRBV28 to TRBJ1-4; D gene ambiguous. V lost 2 bases, J lost 1 base, and 14 bases lay in between. Germline loops: CDR1 MDHEN, CDR2 SYDVKM. There are 17 residues in the CDR3. As DNA, the CDR3 is TGTGCCAGCAGTTTAAATGGCAGGTCGATAACTAATGAAAAACTGTTTTTT. Its protein product is CASSLNGRSITNEKLFF.

This chain connects TRBV5-1 to TRBJ2-7; TRBD2 matches 8 bases. Germline-derived CDR1 and CDR2 are SGHRS and YFSETQ. Losses at the gene ends were 4 bases for V and 0 bases for J; bases not matched to a gene: 9. The CDR3 runs to 16 residues. CDR3 protein: CASSADSGVSSYEQYF. For the CDR3, the DNA is TGCGCCAGCAGCGCGGATAGCGGGGTTAGCTCCTACGAGCAGTACTTC.

The chain links TRBV5-1 to TRBJ2-7; TRBD1 agrees at 7 bases. After removal of 1 base from V and 4 bases from J, the junction contained 5 bases not matched to a gene. This CDR3 region has 14 residues. Per the germline V gene, CDR1 is SGHRS and CDR2 is YFSETQ. The CDR3 is CASSLQGGKYEQYF. In DNA, the CDR3 is TGCGCCAGCAGCTTGCAAGGGGGCAAATACGAGCAGTACTTC.

This clone was recorded a few times. The rearrangement links TRBV6-5 to TRBJ1-6; 7 nucleotides line up with TRBD1. V trimming: 8 bases; J trimming: 8 bases; junction bases outside the gene matches: 9. Looked up from germline, CDR1 is MNHEY and CDR2 is SVGAGI. There are 14 residues in the CDR3. CDR3 nucleotides: TGTGCCAGCGCAATAAACAGGGGACATTCACCCCTCCACTTT. It codes for CASAINRGHSPLHF.

V gene TRBV7-2 combines with J gene TRBJ1-3; D unresolved. Trimming stripped 3 bases from V and 0 bases from J, with 15 bases between. Germline V gives CDR1 SGHTA, CDR2 FQGNSA. This CDR3 region has 17 residues. The CDR3 coding sequence is TGTGCCAGCAGCTTGCGGACTACCCTTTACTCTGGAAACACCATATATTTT. Encoded protein: CASSLRTTLYSGNTIYF.

The CDR3 DNA follows: TGTGCCACCAGCAGCCAGACAGCTAACTATGGCTACACCTTC. This codes for CATSSQTANYGYTF. The genes are TRBV15 and TRBJ1-2; D might be TRBD1 (5 bases). The CDR3 runs to 14 residues. Germline V CDR1 and CDR2: LNHNV, YYDKDF (reference sequence). V lost 3 bases to trimming and J lost 0 bases, with 8 bases between them.

This chain joins TRBV5-6 and TRBJ2-7; 7 positions agree with TRBD1. CDR1 is SGHDT and CDR2 is YYEEEE in the germline V gene. Unmatched junction bases numbered 4, after V lost 4 bases and J lost 3 bases. The CDR3 has 13 residues. CDR3 sequence: CASSLYRGYEQYF. CDR3 bases: TGTGCCAGCAGCCTATACAGGGGCTACGAGCAGTACTTC.

The CDR3 loop is CASRGTSGYTF. CDR3 DNA: TGTGCCAGCAGGGGGACTTCCGGCTACACCTTC. This chain links TRBV2 with TRBJ1-2, with a possible D match to TRBD1 (5 bases). The CDR3 loop spans 11 amino acids. Between the trimmed V and J ends, which lost 6 bases and 8 bases, there was a span of 10 bases. The germline gives CDR1 SNHLY, CDR2 FYNNEI.

This clone was seen ten or more times. The chain couples TRBV12-3 or TRBV12-4 to TRBJ1-4; TRBD1 might be the D (5 bases). CDR3 length: 13 amino acids. V lost 4 bases to trimming and J lost 14 bases, with 17 bases between them. The CDR3 is CASSYVTDTGLFF. DNA for the CDR3: TGTGCCAGCAGTTATGTGACAGACACTGGTCTGTTTTTT.

The chain joins TRBV11-2 to TRBJ2-7; the match to TRBD1 covers 9 bases. J gave up 7 bases and V 3 bases, and 1 base lay outside the gene matches. There are 12 residues in the CDR3. The V gene's germline CDR1 is SGHAT and CDR2 FQNNGV. CDR3 residues: CASSFDRGEQYF. Written as DNA, the CDR3 is TGTGCCAGCAGCTTCGACAGGGGGGAGCAGTACTTC. The entire variable domain, with the rest obtained from reference TRBV11-2 and TRBJ2-7, is as follows: EAGVAQSPRYKIIEKRQSVAFWCNPISGHATLYWYQQILGQGPKLLIQFQNNGVVDDSQLPKDRFSAERLKGVDSTLKIQPAKLEDSAVYLCASSFDRGEQYFGPGTRLTVT.

The rearrangement links TRBV10-3 to TRBJ2-3; 9 positions match TRBD2. From germline, CDR1 is ENHRY and CDR2 SYGVKD. Unmatched junction bases numbered 5, after V lost 7 bases and J lost 3 bases. This CDR3 spans 14 amino acids. DNA for the CDR3: TGTGCCATCACGGCGGGGGGGCTTACAGATACGCAGTATTTT. Translated: CAITAGGLTDTQYF.

The chain joins TRBV19 to TRBJ2-1; 13 bases line up with TRBD2. Unmatched junction bases numbered 2, after V lost 5 bases and J lost 7 bases. Looked up from germline, CDR1 is LNHDA and CDR2 is SQIVND (reference sequence). The CDR3 has 14 residues. The CDR3 reads CASSAGLAGNEQFF. The CDR3 region has the DNA TGTGCCAGTAGTGCGGGACTAGCGGGGAATGAGCAGTTCTTC.

The chain links TRBV19 to TRBJ2-1; 14 nucleotides align to TRBD2. The germline V gene has CDR1 LNHDA and CDR2 SQIVND (reference sequence). CDR3 length: 15 residues. Unmatched junction bases numbered 5, after V lost 7 bases and J lost 6 bases. The CDR3 nucleotides are TGTGCCAGTACCAGGGGACTAGCGGGAGTCAATGAGCAGTTCTTC. As protein: CASTRGLAGVNEQFF.

J is TRBJ2-2 and V is TRBV2; 8 bases are shared with TRBD1. V was pared by 6 bases and J by 3 bases, with 9 bases of the junction left unmatched. The germline V gene has CDR1 SNHLY and CDR2 FYNNEI. The CDR3 consists of 16 residues. CDR3 DNA: TGTGCCAGCAGCCTCGGGACAGGAGGGGACACCGGGGAGCTGTTTTTT. Encoded protein: CASSLGTGGDTGELFF.

This chain joins TRBV29-1 and TRBJ1-1; D call uncertain. Per the germline V gene, CDR1 is SQVTM and CDR2 is ANQGSEA. Trimming took 0 bases from V and 1 from J, leaving 9 bases between them. This CDR3 has 14 residues. The CDR3 DNA is TGCAGCGTTGAAGATCTTTACAAGAACACTGAAGCTTTCTTT. Amino acid sequence: CSVEDLYKNTEAFF.

This clone was found a few times. The CDR3 is CASSAPTGGESPLHF. In nucleotides, the CDR3 is TGTGCCAGCAGTGCACCGACAGGGGGCGAATCACCCCTCCACTTT. V usage is TRBV25-1 and J usage is TRBJ1-6; 10 nucleotides align to TRBD1. V lost 4 bases to trimming and J lost 10 bases; unmatched junction nucleotides: 7. Germline V gene data show CDR1 as MGHDK and CDR2 as SYGVNS. This CDR3 comprises 15 residues.

This clone was observed once. The chain has TRBV5-6 and TRBJ2-7; 8 nucleotides align to TRBD2. The CDR3 covers 14 residues. V dropped 0 bases and J dropped 6; count of bases not matched to a gene: 5. CDR1 and CDR2 (germline): SGHDT, YYEEEE. This CDR3 reads CASSLDGGAGEQYF. The CDR3 DNA reads as TGTGCCAGCAGCTTGGACGGGGGGGCCGGCGAGCAGTACTTC.

A single count supports this clone. The rearrangement joins TRBV21-1 to TRBJ2-1; TRBD1 is taken as the D call from the table, unchecked against the DNA. TRBV21-1 is assigned pseudogene status. The CDR3 extends over 16 amino acids. Here the CDR3 reads CASTTNRDRVYNEQFF. CDR3 DNA: TGTGCCAGCACTACTAACCGGGACAGGGTATACAATGAGCAGTTCTTC.

This clone was recorded only once. The genes are TRBV2 and TRBJ2-1; 10 bases line up with TRBD2. Germline V CDR1 and CDR2: SNHLY, FYNNEI. CDR3 length: 15 residues. J gave up 6 bases and V 7 bases, and 9 bases lay outside the gene matches. The CDR3 DNA sequence: TGTGCCAGCACCCCCAGCGGGAGGGCTGCCAATGAGCAGTTCTTC. This translates into CASTPSGRAANEQFF.

The V gene is TRBV27, the J gene TRBJ2-7; TRBD1 matches 8 bases. The CDR3 runs to 16 residues. The germline gives CDR1 MNHEY, CDR2 SMNVEV (reference sequence). V gave up 3 bases and J gave up 5 bases; unmatched junction bases: 12. CDR3: CASSFRGGQGRDEQYF. In nucleotides, the CDR3 is TGTGCCAGCAGTTTCCGCGGCGGACAGGGTAGGGACGAGCAGTACTTC.

The chain combines TRBV15 with TRBJ1-3; D call uncertain. Per the germline V gene, CDR1 is LNHNV and CDR2 is YYDKDF (reference sequence). The germline V and J ends were trimmed by 5 bases and 4 bases, with 18 bases remaining between them. The CDR3 totals 16 residues. DNA of the CDR3: TGTGCCACCAGCGAACCTAACCGGGGTGTAGGAAACACCATATATTTT. Translating it yields CATSEPNRGVGNTIYF.